The 5 T cell receptor beta chains below come from one sample, sequenced in a study of blood T cells in healthy people across ages. Together with a sample-barcoded 5' primer, a J-beta primer mix was included in a second PCR lasting roughly 6 to 12 cycles. TCRdb re-analysed the 5' RACE reads in MiXCR, keeping a single row per CDR3 protein. The sample contains around 800,000 distinct CDR3 sequences, 55% to 65% of which appear only once. Sequenced: blood. The receptors come from a young man in good health.

The chain has TRBV29-1 and TRBJ1-4; the match to TRBD1 covers 12 bases. J gave up 8 bases and V 6 bases, and 4 bases lay outside the gene matches. Looked up from germline, CDR1 is SQVTM and CDR2 is ANQGSEA. The CDR3 is 13 amino acids. The CDR3 DNA reads TGCAGCGTGGGACAGGGGGCTAGAGAAAAACTGTTTTTT. This encodes CSVGQGAREKLFF.

This clonotype occurred a few times. CDR3 amino acids: CASNRAPGNIQYF. In nucleotides, the CDR3 is TGTGCCAGCAATCGGGCCCCCGGAAACATTCAGTACTTC. The rearrangement joins TRBV2 to TRBJ2-4; no firm D call. Germline loops: CDR1 SNHLY, CDR2 FYNNEI. The CDR3 runs to 13 residues. Trimming removed 7 bases from V and 6 bases from J, with 13 bases in between.

This clonotype was picked up a small number of times. This chain connects TRBV2 to TRBJ1-2, with D hard to call. CDR3 length: 15 amino acids. Germline V gives CDR1 SNHLY, CDR2 FYNNEI. Trimming took off 8 bases at V and 4 bases at J, with 20 bases between the two ends. The CDR3 bases are TGTGCCAGCCTCTCCGGGGTTGATGTGATCTATGGCTACACCTTC. Its protein is CASLSGVDVIYGYTF.

The chain combines TRBV28 with TRBJ2-4; possible D gene TRBD2, 7 bases. The CDR3 consists of 17 residues. Trimming shortened V by 8 bases and J by 1 base, and 21 bases separated the two germline ends. CDR1 is MDHEN and CDR2 is SYDVKM in the germline V gene. Here the CDR3 DNA reads TGTGCCAGCCTTAGATTCGGGGGGCAGGGGGCCAAAAACATTCAGTACTTC. This codes for CASLRFGGQGAKNIQYF. The full variable domain, completed using reference TRBV28 and TRBJ2-4, is DVKVTQSSRYLVKRTGEKVFLECVQDMDHENMFWYRQDPGLGLRLIYFSYDVKMKEKGDIPEGYSVSREKKERFSLILESASTNQTSMYLCASLRFGGQGAKNIQYFGAGTRLSVL.

This clonotype appeared a few times. The chain recombines TRBV24-1 with TRBJ2-1; perhaps TRBD2 as D (7 bases). The length of the CDR3 is 14 residues. Deletions cut 4 bases from V and 5 bases from J, with 11 bases between. The V gene's germline CDR1 is KGHDR and CDR2 SFDVKD. The CDR3 coding sequence is TGTGCCACCAGTGACCGGGGGGCGAACAATGAGCAGTTCTTC. This sequence encodes CATSDRGANNEQFF.